This TCR beta chain was profiled in a study of CD8+CD57+ T cells in acquired aplastic anemia. Sequenced patients had shown CD8+CD57+ cell expansion by flow cytometry. Genomic DNA, serving as template, underwent TCR beta VDJ and CDR3 profiling. From the reads, TCRdb called clonotypes with MiXCR, one entry per CDR3 protein. The sample records 150,000 to 200,000 distinct CDR3 sequences, about half being singletons. Study findings and constraints: Overlapping CD8+ CDR3 repertoires of patients and controls contained some 27 shared sequences.

Comment on this clonotype: Its antigen is unidentified.

This TCR derives from a human donor with aplastic anemia. Sequencing was performed on sorted CD4+, CD8+, or CD8+CD57+ T cells (not recorded which) from PBMCs.

CDR3: CATSRGGGRYEQYV. As DNA, the CDR3 is TGTGCCACCAGCAGAGGGGGGGGAAGGTACGAGCAGTACGTC. The chain carries TRBV15 and TRBJ2-7; 7 nucleotides match TRBD2. CDR1 is LNHNV, CDR2 YYDKDF, per germline (reference sequence). V trimming: 1 base; J trimming: 4 bases; junction bases outside the gene matches: 4. The CDR3 consists of 14 residues.